The next 14 T cell receptor beta chains were all read from a single sample in a study of blood T cell repertoires in COVID-19. Sequencing was performed with immunoSEQ multiplex PCR; in TCRdb, only in-frame clones are kept and a portion is missing. The table includes roughly 250,000 clones, roughly 88% detected once. Sequenced sample: PBMCs or T cells enriched from blood (not recorded which). All receptors derive from a woman aged 35 to 49 with acute COVID-19.

The chain joins TRBV2 to TRBJ1-2, with TRBD1 identical over 11 bases. The CDR3 length is 15 residues. V shed 4 bases and J 4 bases; nucleotides not matched to a gene: 5. Germline values: CDR1 SNHLY, CDR2 FYNNEI. CDR3: CASSGTGGAGYGYTF. The CDR3 bases are TGTGCCAGCAGTGGGACAGGGGGCGCTGGCTATGGCTACACCTTC.

The J gene is TRBJ1-2, the V gene TRBV27; D may be TRBD1 (5 bases). Germline V gene lookup returns CDR1 MNHEY and CDR2 SMNVEV (reference sequence). The CDR3 runs 16 residues. Between the trimmed V and J ends, which lost 3 bases and 8 bases, there was a span of 22 bases. The CDR3 sequence is CASSFLSTGAYAGYTF. CDR3 DNA sequence: TGTGCCAGCAGTTTTCTTTCTACAGGCGCGTATGCGGGCTACACCTTC.

This clone was counted between two and nine times. The chain recombines TRBV7-2 with TRBJ2-1, with D tentatively TRBD2 (5 bases). Germline lookup yields CDR1 SGHTA and CDR2 FQGNSA. V lost 1 base and J 2 bases, leaving 15 bases between the germline ends. CDR3 length equals 17 residues. The CDR3 loop is CASSLEGLRAAYNEQFF. The CDR3 DNA reads as TGTGCCAGCAGCTTAGAAGGGTTGCGGGCCGCCTACAATGAGCAGTTCTTC.

In its sample, this clone was seen a few times. The chain employs TRBV14 and TRBJ1-4, with 7 bases fitting TRBD1. This CDR3 region has 14 residues. V lost 2 bases and J lost 7; bases outside the gene matches: 4. Germline V gene lookup returns CDR1 SGHDN and CDR2 FVKESK. Here the CDR3 reads CASSQNRGAEKLFF. The CDR3 coding sequence is TGTGCCAGCAGCCAAAACAGGGGTGCTGAAAAACTGTTTTTT.

The rearrangement uses TRBV19 and TRBJ2-5; TRBD1 might be the D (5 bases). Trimming took off 5 bases at V and 5 bases at J, with 9 bases between the two ends. The CDR3 runs 12 residues. Germline values: CDR1 LNHDA, CDR2 SQIVND (reference sequence). The CDR3 here is CASSPGWETQYF. CDR3 nucleotides: TGTGCCAGTAGTCCAGGGTGGGAGACCCAGTACTTC.

V usage is TRBV7-2 and J usage is TRBJ2-7; no clear D gene. Trimming stripped 4 bases from V and 0 bases from J, with 16 bases between. This CDR3 has 16 amino acids. In germline, CDR1 is SGHTA, CDR2 FQGNSA. For the CDR3, the DNA is TGTGCCAGCAGCTCAGGTGCCGTGGCTATCTCCTACGAGCAGTACTTC. This codes for CASSSGAVAISYEQYF.

This chain uses TRBV5-1 with TRBJ1-2, with 11 bases identical to TRBD1. Germline values: CDR1 SGHRS, CDR2 YFSETQ. CDR3 length: 15 residues. J gave up 2 bases and V 4 bases, and 4 bases lay outside the gene matches. The CDR3 DNA sequence: TGCGCCAGCAGCGCGGGGACAGGGGGGAACTATGGCTACACCTTC. Protein sequence: CASSAGTGGNYGYTF.

This rearrangement joins TRBV5-1 to TRBJ2-1, with a weak D call TRBD2 (6 bases). CDR1 and CDR2 (germline): SGHRS, YFSETQ. The length of the CDR3 is 18 residues. The V and J ends lost 3 bases and 0 bases respectively, with 19 bases between them. In DNA form, the CDR3 reads TGCGCCAGCAGCTCCCACACCGGGACTGGGAGCTCCTACAATGAGCAGTTCTTC. Residues: CASSSHTGTGSSYNEQFF.

The chain couples TRBV6-2 or TRBV6-3 to TRBJ2-2; D is possibly TRBD2 (5 bases). Germline V gene lookup returns CDR1 MNHEY and CDR2 SVGEGT. This CDR3 is 16 amino acids long. Trimming pared 6 bases from V and 3 bases from J, leaving 17 bases between. DNA of the CDR3: TGTGCCAGCAGCCCCTTTGAGGGAGTGGACACCGGGGAGCTGTTTTTT. Translating it yields CASSPFEGVDTGELFF.

This clone has just one count. V usage is TRBV29-1 and J usage is TRBJ1-2; TRBD1 matches at 9 bases. Germline CDR1 SQVTM, CDR2 ANQGSEA. V lost 3 bases and J lost 8; bases outside the gene matches: 4. The CDR3 extends over 12 amino acids. CDR3 sequence: CSVETGGRGYTF. CDR3 nucleotide sequence: TGCAGCGTTGAGACAGGGGGTAGGGGCTACACCTTC.

V and J are TRBV9 and TRBJ1-3; no reliable D call. CDR1 is SGDLS and CDR2 is YYNGEE in the germline V gene. V shed 2 bases and J shed 2 bases, with 5 bases lying between them. The CDR3 runs 13 residues. CDR3 nucleotides: TGTGCCAGCAGCGTTGACACTGGAAACACCATATATTTT. Protein: CASSVDTGNTIYF.

This clone was seen just once. V gene TRBV19 combines with J gene TRBJ2-1; D is ambiguous. The V and J ends lost 4 bases and 0 bases respectively, with 10 bases between them. This CDR3 is 15 amino acids long. Looked up from germline, CDR1 is LNHDA and CDR2 is SQIVND (reference sequence). The CDR3: CASSSGGLSYNEQFF. The CDR3 region has the DNA TGTGCCAGTAGTAGTGGTGGGCTCTCCTACAATGAGCAGTTCTTC.

This chain links TRBV6-2 or TRBV6-3 with TRBJ2-5; 9 positions match TRBD2. Germline trimming cut 7 bases from V and 4 bases from J; bases unmatched to any gene: 16. Germline values: CDR1 MNHEY, CDR2 SVGEGT. CDR3 length: 17 amino acids. Here the CDR3 DNA reads TGTGCCAGCAACCCCAGGTCGGCGGGGGGGCAAGGAGAGACCCAGTACTTC. Its translation is CASNPRSAGGQGETQYF.

The chain links TRBV7-8 to TRBJ2-1; 12 bases fit TRBD2. The junction had 2 bases not matched to a gene; V was cut back by 1 base and J by 1 base. Germline V gene lookup returns CDR1 SGHVS and CDR2 FQNEAQ. CDR3 length: 17 residues. CDR3 loop: CASSLGLAGESYNEQFF. In DNA form, the CDR3 reads TGTGCCAGCAGCTTAGGACTAGCGGGGGAGTCCTACAATGAGCAGTTCTTC.